Sequencing of this TCR beta chain was carried out in a study of blood T cell repertoires in COVID-19. Generated by immunoSEQ multiplex PCR, the TCRdb table keeps only in-frame clones and is missing some. In the table there are roughly 250,000 clones, 70% to 90% of which are singletons. The source of this sequence is a woman aged 30 to 39 who had recovered from COVID-19. The specimen sequenced was PBMCs or T cells enriched from blood (not recorded which).

The CDR3 protein is CASSLAGTGSTYNSPLHF. CDR3 in DNA: TGCGCCAGCAGCTTGGCTGGGACAGGATCGACATATAATTCACCCCTCCACTTT. The chain is built from TRBV5-1 and TRBJ1-6; 8 nucleotides align to TRBD1. The ends lost 0 bases at V and 4 bases at J; junction bases unmatched: 9. Germline V CDR1 and CDR2: SGHRS, YFSETQ. The CDR3 spans 18 residues.